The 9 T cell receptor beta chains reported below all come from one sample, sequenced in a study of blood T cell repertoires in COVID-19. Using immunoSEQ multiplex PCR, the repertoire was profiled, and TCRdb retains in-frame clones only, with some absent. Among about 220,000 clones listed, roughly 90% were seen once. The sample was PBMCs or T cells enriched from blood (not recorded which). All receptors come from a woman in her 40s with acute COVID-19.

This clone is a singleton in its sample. For the CDR3, the DNA is TGTGCCAGCAGCCAAGTCCTTAATAGCCACGAGCAGTACTTC. It encodes CASSQVLNSHEQYF. The chain couples TRBV3-1 (or the pseudogene TRBV3-2) to TRBJ2-7; D unresolved. Trimming stripped 1 base from V and 5 bases from J, with 12 bases between. CDR3 length: 14 residues. Germline-derived CDR1 and CDR2 are LGHDT and YNNKEL (reference sequence).

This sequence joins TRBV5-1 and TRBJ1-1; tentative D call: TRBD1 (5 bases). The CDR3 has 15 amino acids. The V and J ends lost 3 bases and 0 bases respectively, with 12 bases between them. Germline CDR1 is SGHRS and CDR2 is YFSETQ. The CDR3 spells CASSYQGNLNTEAFF. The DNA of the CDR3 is TGCGCCAGCAGCTATCAGGGAAACCTGAACACTGAAGCTTTCTTT. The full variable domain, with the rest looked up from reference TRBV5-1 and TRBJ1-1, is KAGVTQTPRYLIKTRGQQVTLSCSPISGHRSVSWYQQTPGQGLQFLFEYFSETQRNKGNFPGRFSGRQFSNSRSEMNVSTLELGDSALYLCASSYQGNLNTEAFFGQGTRLTVV.

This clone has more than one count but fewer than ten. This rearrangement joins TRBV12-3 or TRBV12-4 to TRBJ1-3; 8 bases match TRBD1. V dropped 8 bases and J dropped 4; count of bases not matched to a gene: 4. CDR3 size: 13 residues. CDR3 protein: CASDRGKGNTIYF. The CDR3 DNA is TGTGCCAGCGACAGGGGAAAGGGAAACACCATATATTTT.

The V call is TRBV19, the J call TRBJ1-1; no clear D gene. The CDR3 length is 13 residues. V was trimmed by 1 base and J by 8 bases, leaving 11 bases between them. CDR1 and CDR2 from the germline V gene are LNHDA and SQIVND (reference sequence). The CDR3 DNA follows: TGTGCCAGTAGTATAGTCCGAGGGCGAGAAGCTTTCTTT. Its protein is CASSIVRGREAFF.

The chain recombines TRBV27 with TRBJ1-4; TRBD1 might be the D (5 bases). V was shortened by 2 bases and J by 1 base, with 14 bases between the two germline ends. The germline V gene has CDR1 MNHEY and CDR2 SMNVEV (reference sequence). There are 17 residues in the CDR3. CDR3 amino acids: CASSLLAPGGTNEKLFF. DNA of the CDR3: TGTGCCAGCAGTTTACTCGCCCCGGGGGGAACTAATGAAAAACTGTTTTTT.

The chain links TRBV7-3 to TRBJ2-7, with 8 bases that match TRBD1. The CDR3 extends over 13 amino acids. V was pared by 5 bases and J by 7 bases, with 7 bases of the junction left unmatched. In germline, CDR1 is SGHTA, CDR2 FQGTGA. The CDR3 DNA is TGTGCCAGCAGCCCCGACAGGGGAAGGGAGCAGTACTTC. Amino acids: CASSPDRGREQYF. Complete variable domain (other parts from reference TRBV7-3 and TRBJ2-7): GAGVSQTPSNKVTEKGKYVELRCDPISGHTALYWYRQSLGQGPEFLIYFQGTGAADDSGLPNDRFFAVRPEGSVSTLKIQRTERGDSAVYLCASSPDRGREQYFGPGTRLTVT.

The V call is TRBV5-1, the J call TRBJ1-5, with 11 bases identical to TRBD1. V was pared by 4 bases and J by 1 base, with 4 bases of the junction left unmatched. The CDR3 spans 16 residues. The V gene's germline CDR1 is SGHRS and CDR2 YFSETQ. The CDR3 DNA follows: TGCGCCAGCAGCATGGGGACAGGGGGAAGCAATCAGCCCCAGCATTTT. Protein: CASSMGTGGSNQPQHF.

The CDR3 protein is CASTPLHRATEAFF. The CDR3 DNA follows: TGTGCCAGTACCCCCCTCCACAGGGCCACTGAAGCTTTCTTT. The rearrangement uses TRBV19 and TRBJ1-1; TRBD1 might be the D (6 bases). The CDR3 runs 14 residues. Germline CDR1 reads LNHDA; CDR2 reads SQIVND (reference sequence). V was pared by 7 bases and J by 4 bases, with 16 bases between.

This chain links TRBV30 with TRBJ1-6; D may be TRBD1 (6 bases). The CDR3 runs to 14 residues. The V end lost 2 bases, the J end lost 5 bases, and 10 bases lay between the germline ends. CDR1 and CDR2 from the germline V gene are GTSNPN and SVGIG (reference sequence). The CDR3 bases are TGTGCCTGGAGTACGGGACATAATAATTCACCCCTCCACTTT. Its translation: CAWSTGHNNSPLHF.